The rows below give T cell receptor beta chains drawn from one sample of a study of blood T cell repertoires in COVID-19. Sequencing was performed with immunoSEQ multiplex PCR; in TCRdb, only in-frame clones are kept and a portion is missing. Of some 130,000 clones listed, 70% to 90% are singletons. What was sequenced was peripheral blood. The receptors stem from a man over 45 with acute or convalescent COVID-19. CDR3s include the opening cysteine and the closing phenylalanine or tryptophan. The D gene is left open where the match is weak. The listing skips clone size in some rows; elsewhere it reads once, few, many or a size class.

V gene	D gene	clone size	J gene	CDR3 DNA	CDR3 protein
TRBV9	TRBD2	.	TRBJ2-1	TGTGCCAGCAGCGGAGGCCGAGGGTGGCGTAGCGGGGGGACCTACTCCTACAATGAGCAGTTCTTC	CASSGGRGWRSGGTYSYNEQFF
TRBV12-5	TRBD1	.	TRBJ1-5	TGTGCTAGTGGTTTTACGGACAGGGGGCCCTTCCATAGCAATCAGCCCCAGCATTTT	CASGFTDRGPFHSNQPQHF
TRBV5-1	.	.	TRBJ1-1	TGCGCCAGCAGCAAAAGACAGGCTGGAAACACTGAAGCTTTCTTT	CASSKRQAGNTEAFF
TRBV6-5	TRBD1	.	TRBJ1-1	TGTGCCAGCAAGACATGGGCAGGGGGCACTGAAGCTTTCTTT	CASKTWAGGTEAFF
TRBV18	TRBD2	.	TRBJ2-3	TGTGCCAGCTCACCACCGGGATTAGCGGGAGGCACAGATACGCAGTATTTT	CASSPPGLAGGTDTQYF
TRBV27	.	.	TRBJ2-3	TGTGCCAGCAGACGATTAGCAGCAGATACGCAGTATTTT	CASRRLAADTQYF
TRBV5-1	.	.	TRBJ2-7	TGCGCCAGCAGCTTGGCCGTCAGATACGAGCAGTACTTC	CASSLAVRYEQYF
TRBV5-8	TRBD1	once	TRBJ1-2	TGTGCCAGCAGCTTTACAGGGGCGGTCTATGGCTACACCTTC	CASSFTGAVYGYTF
TRBV30	TRBD1	.	TRBJ1-4	TGTGCCTGGAGCGCCGGGACAGAGGGAAAACTGTTTTTT	CAWSAGTEGKLFF
TRBV18	.	once	TRBJ1-1	TGTGCCAGCTCACCAGGGGGCCCCACTGAAGCTTTCTTT	CASSPGGPTEAFF
TRBV10-1	TRBD1	.	TRBJ2-7	TGCGCCAGCAGTAGGGACAGGGTAGGCGAGCAGTACTTC	CASSRDRVGEQYF
TRBV6-5	TRBD1	once	TRBJ1-5	TGTGCCAGCATTCCCGCGGGCAGGGGGAATCAGCCCCAGCATTTT	CASIPAGRGNQPQHF
TRBV5-1	TRBD1	.	TRBJ1-1	TGCGCCAGCAGCTTGGCAGGGGGCGAAGCGAGAGCTTTCTTT	CASSLAGGEARAFF
TRBV2	TRBD2	.	TRBJ2-1	TGTGCCAGCCGACTAGCGGAGGGACTCTACAATGAGCAGTTCTTC	CASRLAEGLYNEQFF
TRBV10-3	.	once	TRBJ2-5	TGTGCCATCAGTGAGTCGAAAGCGGGTCAAGAGACCCAGTACTTC	CAISESKAGQETQYF
TRBV18	.	.	TRBJ2-1	TGTGCCAGCTCACCACCCGACGCCACTAGAACGCAGTTCTTC	CASSPPDATRTQFF
TRBV5-1	.	.	TRBJ1-2	TGCGCCAGCAGCTTGGCCTCGGGGGGCGAAGGTGGCTACACCTTC	CASSLASGGEGGYTF
TRBV18	TRBD1	.	TRBJ1-1	TGTGCCAGCTCAGGACAGGCTAATACTGAAGCTTTCTTT	CASSGQANTEAFF
TRBV6-5	TRBD1	.	TRBJ1-2	TGTGCCAGCAGTCGGGACAGGAACTATGGCTACACCTTC	CASSRDRNYGYTF
TRBV5-6	TRBD1	once	TRBJ2-5	TGTGCCAGCAGCGACGACAGGGCCGGAGAGACCCAGTACTTC	CASSDDRAGETQYF
TRBV2	TRBD1	.	TRBJ2-7	TGTGCCAGCAGTGGACAGGGCTACGAGCAGTACTTC	CASSGQGYEQYF
TRBV3-1/TRBV3-2	.	.	TRBJ1-3	TGTGCCAGCAGCCGCAGTCTACAGTCTGGAAACACCATATATTTT	CASSRSLQSGNTIYF
TRBV5-6	.	.	TRBJ1-5	TGTGCCAGCAGCTTGGGCTGGCGGAGCAATCAGCCCCAGCATTTT	CASSLGWRSNQPQHF